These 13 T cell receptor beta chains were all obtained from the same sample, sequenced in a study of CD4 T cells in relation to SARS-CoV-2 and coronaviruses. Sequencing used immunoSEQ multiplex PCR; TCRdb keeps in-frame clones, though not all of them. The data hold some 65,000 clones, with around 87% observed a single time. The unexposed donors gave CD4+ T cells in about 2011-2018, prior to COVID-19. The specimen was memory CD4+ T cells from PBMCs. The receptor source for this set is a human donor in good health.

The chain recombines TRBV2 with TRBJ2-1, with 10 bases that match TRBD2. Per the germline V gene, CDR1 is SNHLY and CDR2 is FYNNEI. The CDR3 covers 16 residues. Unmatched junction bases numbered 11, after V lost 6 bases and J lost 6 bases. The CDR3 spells CASSPKTSGIGNEQFF. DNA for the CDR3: TGTGCCAGCAGCCCTAAAACTAGCGGGATTGGCAATGAGCAGTTCTTC.

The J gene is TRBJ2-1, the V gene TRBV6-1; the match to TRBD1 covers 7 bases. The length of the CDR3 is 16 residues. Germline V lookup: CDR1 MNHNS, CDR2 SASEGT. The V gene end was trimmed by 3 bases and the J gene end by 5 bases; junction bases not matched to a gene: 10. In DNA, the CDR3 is TGTGCCAGCAGTGATCTTGTGGGGACAGAAAACAATGAGCAGTTCTTC. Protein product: CASSDLVGTENNEQFF.

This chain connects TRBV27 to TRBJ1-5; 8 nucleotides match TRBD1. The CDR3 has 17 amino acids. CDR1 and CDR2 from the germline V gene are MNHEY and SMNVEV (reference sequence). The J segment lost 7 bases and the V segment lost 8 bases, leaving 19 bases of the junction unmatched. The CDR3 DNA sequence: TGTGCCAGCGGCGCCTTCGGGACAGGAGGAAGCAGACAGCCCCAGCATTTT. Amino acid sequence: CASGAFGTGGSRQPQHF.

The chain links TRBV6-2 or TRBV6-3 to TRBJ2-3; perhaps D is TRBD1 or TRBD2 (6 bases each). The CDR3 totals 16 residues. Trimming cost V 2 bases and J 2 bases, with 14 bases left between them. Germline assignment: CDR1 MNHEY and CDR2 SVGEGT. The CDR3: CASSYRGQRNTDTQYF. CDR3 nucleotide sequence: TGTGCCAGCAGTTACCGGGGGCAGAGAAACACAGATACGCAGTATTTT.

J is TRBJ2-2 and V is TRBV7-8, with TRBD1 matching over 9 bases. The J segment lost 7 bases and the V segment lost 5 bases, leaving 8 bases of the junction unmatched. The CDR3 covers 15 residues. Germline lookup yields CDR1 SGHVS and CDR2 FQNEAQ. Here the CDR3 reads CASSPDRGTVGELFF. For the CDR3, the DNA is TGTGCCAGCAGCCCAGACAGGGGGACAGTCGGGGAGCTGTTTTTT.

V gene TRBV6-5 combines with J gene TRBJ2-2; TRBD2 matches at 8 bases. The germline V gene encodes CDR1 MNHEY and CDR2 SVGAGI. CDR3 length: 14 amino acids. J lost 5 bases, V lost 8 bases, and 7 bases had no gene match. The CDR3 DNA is TGTGCCAGCGCTCGGGGGGGGGATACCGGGGAGCTGTTTTTT. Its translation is CASARGGDTGELFF.

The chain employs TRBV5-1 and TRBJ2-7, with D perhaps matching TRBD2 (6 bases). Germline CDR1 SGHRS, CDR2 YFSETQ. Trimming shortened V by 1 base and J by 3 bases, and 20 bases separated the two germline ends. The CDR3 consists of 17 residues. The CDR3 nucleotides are TGCGCCAGCAGCTTGCCGAATCGTAGCGGTTCTTTCTACGAGCAGTACTTC. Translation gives CASSLPNRSGSFYEQYF.

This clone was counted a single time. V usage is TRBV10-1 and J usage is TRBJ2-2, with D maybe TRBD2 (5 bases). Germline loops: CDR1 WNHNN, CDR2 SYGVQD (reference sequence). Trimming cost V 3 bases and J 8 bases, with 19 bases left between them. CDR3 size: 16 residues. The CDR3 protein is CASSEPSDEREGELFF. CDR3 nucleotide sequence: TGCGCCAGCAGTGAACCGTCCGACGAGAGGGAAGGGGAGCTGTTTTTT.

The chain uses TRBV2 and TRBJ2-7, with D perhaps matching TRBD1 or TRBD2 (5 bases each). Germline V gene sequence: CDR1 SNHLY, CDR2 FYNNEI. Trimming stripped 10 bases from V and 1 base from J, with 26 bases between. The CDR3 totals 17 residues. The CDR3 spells CATQSWVSGTGSYEQYF. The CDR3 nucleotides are TGTGCCACCCAATCCTGGGTCTCCGGGACGGGTTCCTACGAGCAGTACTTC. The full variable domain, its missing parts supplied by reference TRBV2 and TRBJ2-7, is EPEVTQTPSHQVTQMGQEVILRCVPISNHLYFYWYRQILGQKVEFLVSFYNNEISEKSEIFDDQFSVERPDGSNFTLKIRSTKLEDSAMYFCATQSWVSGTGSYEQYFGPGTRLTVT.

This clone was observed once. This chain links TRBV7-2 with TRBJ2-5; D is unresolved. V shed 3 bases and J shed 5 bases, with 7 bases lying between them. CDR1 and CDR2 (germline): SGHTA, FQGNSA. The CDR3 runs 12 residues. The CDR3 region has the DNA TGTGCCAGCAGCTTCTATAAGGAGACCCAGTACTTC. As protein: CASSFYKETQYF.

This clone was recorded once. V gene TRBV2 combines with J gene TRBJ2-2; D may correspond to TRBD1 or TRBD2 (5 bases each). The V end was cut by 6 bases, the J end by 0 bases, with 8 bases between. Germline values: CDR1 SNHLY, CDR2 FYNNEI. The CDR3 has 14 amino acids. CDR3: CASRGDTNTGELFF. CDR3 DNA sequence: TGTGCCAGCAGGGGGGATACGAACACCGGGGAGCTGTTTTTT.

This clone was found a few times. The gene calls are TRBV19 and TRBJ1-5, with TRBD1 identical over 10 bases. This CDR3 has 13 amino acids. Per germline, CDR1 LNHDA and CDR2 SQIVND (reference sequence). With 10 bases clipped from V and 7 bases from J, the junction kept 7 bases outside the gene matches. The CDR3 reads CAISGTGAQPQHF. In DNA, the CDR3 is TGTGCCATATCCGGGACAGGGGCCCAGCCCCAGCATTTT.

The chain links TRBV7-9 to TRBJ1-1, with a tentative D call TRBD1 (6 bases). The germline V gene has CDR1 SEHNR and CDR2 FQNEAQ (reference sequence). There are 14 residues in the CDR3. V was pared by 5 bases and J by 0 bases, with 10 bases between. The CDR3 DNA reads TGTGCCAGCAGCCATGACAGGATGAACACTGAAGCTTTCTTT. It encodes CASSHDRMNTEAFF.